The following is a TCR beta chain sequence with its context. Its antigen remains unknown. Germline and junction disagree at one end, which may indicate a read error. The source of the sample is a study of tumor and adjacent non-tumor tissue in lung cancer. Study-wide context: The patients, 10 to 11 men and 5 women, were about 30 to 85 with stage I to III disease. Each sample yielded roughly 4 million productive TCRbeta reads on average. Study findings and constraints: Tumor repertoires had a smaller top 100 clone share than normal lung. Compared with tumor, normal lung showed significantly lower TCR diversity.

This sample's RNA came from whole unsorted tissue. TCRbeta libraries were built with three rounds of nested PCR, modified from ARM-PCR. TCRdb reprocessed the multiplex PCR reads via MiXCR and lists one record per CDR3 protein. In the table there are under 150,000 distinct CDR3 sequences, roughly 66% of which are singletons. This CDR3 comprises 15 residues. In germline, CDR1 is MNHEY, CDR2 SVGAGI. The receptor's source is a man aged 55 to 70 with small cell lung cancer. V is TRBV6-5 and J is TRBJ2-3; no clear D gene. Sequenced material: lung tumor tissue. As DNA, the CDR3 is TGTGCTAGCAGTTACAGTTCGGGCGGCACAGATACGCAGTATTTT. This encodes CASSYSSGGTDTQYF.